This T cell receptor (beta chain) was sequenced in a study of cytomegalovirus exposure and HLA in healthy donors. Study-level findings and limits: Researchers reported in a later analysis that a missense DCLRE1C variant was tied to TCR beta V- and J-gene trimming.

With 60 Vbeta and 13 Jbeta primers, the PCR was carried out. The method was immunoSEQ multiplex PCR; TCRdb's version includes in-frame clones alone and lacks a portion of them. This sample has some 150,000 clones, with about four fifths found just once. The CDR3 spans 11 residues. Per germline, CDR1 SGHTA and CDR2 FQGNSA. V was pared by 1 base and J by 6 bases, with 3 bases between. As regards this clone: The target antigen is unknown.

V usage is TRBV7-2 and J usage is TRBJ2-5; D gene ambiguous. Sample: PBMCs. The clonotype comes from a woman between 18 and 29 years old in good health and CMV-seronegative. The CDR3 here is CASSLGQTQYF. CDR3 DNA: TGTGCCAGCAGCTTAGGGCAGACCCAGTACTTC.